A single sample is the source of the 23 T cell receptor beta chains below, sequenced in a study of cytomegalovirus exposure and HLA in healthy donors. The PCR had 60 Vbeta and 13 Jbeta primers. Sequencing used immunoSEQ multiplex PCR; TCRdb keeps in-frame clones, though not all of them. There are under 150,000 clones in the sample; around 73% occur only once, and 2.9% lies in the top ten. Sequenced: PBMCs. These receptors originate from a human donor in good health.

With regard to this clone: The same CDR3 is also encoded by other DNA sequences in this sample. The V call is TRBV11-1, the J call TRBJ2-7; D remains ambiguous. Germline CDR1 and CDR2: SGHAT and FQDESV (reference sequence). With 1 base removed from V and 7 bases from J, the gap between germline ends came to 14 bases. The length of the CDR3 is 14 residues. The CDR3: CASSLDQITGEQYF. The CDR3 DNA is TGTGCCAGCAGCTTAGACCAAATCACGGGTGAGCAGTACTTC.

The chain joins TRBV10-3 to TRBJ2-5; 8 positions agree with TRBD2. CDR1 is ENHRY, CDR2 SYGVKD, per germline. This CDR3 is built from 13 residues. J gave up 3 bases and V 10 bases, and 7 bases lay outside the gene matches. In nucleotides, the CDR3 is TGTGCCACCCTTCGAGCGGGGGAAGAGACCCAGTACTTC. Its protein is CATLRAGEETQYF.

This clone was recorded a few times. The chain couples TRBV27 to TRBJ2-5; 10 bases match TRBD1. Per germline, CDR1 MNHEY and CDR2 SMNVEV (reference sequence). The CDR3 has 13 residues. V was clipped by 10 bases and J by 3 bases; unmatched bases: 5. In DNA form, the CDR3 reads TGTGCCACTCGACAGGGGGCGGAAGAGACCCAGTACTTC. This gives the protein CATRQGAEETQYF.

The chain recombines TRBV27 with TRBJ2-2; 8 positions match TRBD1. V was clipped by 4 bases and J by 4 bases; unmatched bases: 5. Germline CDR1 and CDR2: MNHEY and SMNVEV (reference sequence). The CDR3 is made up of 15 amino acids. The CDR3 reads CASSSGQVFTGELFF. In DNA, the CDR3 is TGTGCCAGCAGTTCGGGACAGGTCTTCACCGGGGAGCTGTTTTTT.

J is TRBJ2-5 and V is TRBV5-6; 9 positions match TRBD2. Germline trimming cut 2 bases from V and 5 bases from J; bases unmatched to any gene: 10. The CDR3 totals 16 residues. Per germline, CDR1 SGHDT and CDR2 YYEEEE. CDR3 sequence: CASSFKPGLAGETQYF. The CDR3 region has the DNA TGTGCCAGCAGCTTTAAACCGGGACTAGCAGGGGAGACCCAGTACTTC.

The chain is built from TRBV11-2 and TRBJ2-7, with 8 bases identical to TRBD2. V shed 1 base, J shed 2 bases, and the junction held 7 bases outside the gene matches. Per the germline V gene, CDR1 is SGHAT and CDR2 is FQNNGV. CDR3 length: 16 residues. CDR3 in DNA: TGTGCCAGCAGCTTAGTTCGGGGGGGGAACGCCTACGAGCAGTACTTC. It specifies CASSLVRGGNAYEQYF.

This chain links TRBV4-3 with TRBJ2-1; 11 nucleotides match TRBD2. Germline values: CDR1 LGHNA, CDR2 YSLEER. The J segment lost 15 bases and the V segment lost 2 bases, leaving 6 bases of the junction unmatched. The CDR3 has 13 residues. Here the CDR3 reads CASSQNLAGGVFF. The CDR3 coding sequence is TGCGCCAGCAGCCAAAACCTAGCGGGGGGCGTGTTCTTC.

This chain uses TRBV28 with TRBJ2-7; 7 bases are shared with TRBD1. Germline trimming cut 8 bases from V and 1 base from J; bases unmatched to any gene: 11. CDR1 and CDR2 from the germline V gene are MDHEN and SYDVKM. This CDR3 spans 15 amino acids. CDR3: CASRRPGTASYEQYF. CDR3 coding DNA: TGTGCCAGCCGACGTCCCGGGACAGCTTCCTACGAGCAGTACTTC.

This chain joins TRBV19 and TRBJ1-5; perhaps TRBD1 as D (6 bases). The length of the CDR3 is 14 residues. Germline values: CDR1 LNHDA, CDR2 SQIVND (reference sequence). V lost 4 bases to trimming and J lost 6 bases, with 13 bases between them. The CDR3 sequence is CASSTTQGTQPQHF. DNA of the CDR3: TGTGCCAGTAGTACGACCCAGGGGACTCAGCCCCAGCATTTT.

V and J are TRBV6-4 and TRBJ2-5; D gene uncertain. The end of the DNA aligns better with TRBJ2-7, so the J call may be wrong. The length of the CDR3 is 15 residues. CDR1 is MRHNA, CDR2 SNTAGT, per germline. The CDR3 bases are TGTGCCAGCAGTGACTCGGGCTGTCACTCCTACGAGCAGTACTTC. Protein: CASSDSGCHSYEQYF.

The chain recombines TRBV5-1 with TRBJ1-2; 9 nucleotides line up with TRBD1. The CDR3 length is 14 residues. Germline CDR1 SGHRS, CDR2 YFSETQ. After removal of 4 bases from V and 8 bases from J, the junction contained 9 bases not matched to a gene. Here the CDR3 reads CASSQPQGARGYTF. CDR3 DNA sequence: TGCGCCAGCAGCCAACCACAGGGGGCTCGGGGCTACACCTTC.

This clone was counted between two and nine times. In DNA, the CDR3 is TGTGCCAGCAGTCCGGGACTTTCTGGCTACACCTTC. This translates into CASSPGLSGYTF. The chain uses TRBV6-6 and TRBJ1-2, with a possible D match to TRBD1 (5 bases). This CDR3 has 12 residues. CDR1 is MNHNY, CDR2 SVGAGI, per germline (reference sequence). Trimming took off 5 bases at V and 7 bases at J, with 11 bases between the two ends.

This clone was picked up a small number of times. The chain has TRBV4-2 and TRBJ2-3; 8 nucleotides agree with TRBD2. The V gene's germline CDR1 is LGHNA and CDR2 YNFKEQ. With 0 bases clipped from V and 2 bases from J, the junction kept 1 base outside the gene matches. This CDR3 has 15 amino acids. CDR3 sequence: CASSQERGATDTQYF. Written as DNA, the CDR3 is TGTGCCAGCAGCCAAGAGCGGGGGGCCACAGATACGCAGTATTTT.

The chain is built from TRBV2 and TRBJ2-5, with 8 bases matching TRBD1. Germline lookup yields CDR1 SNHLY and CDR2 FYNNEI. Trimming cost V 5 bases and J 4 bases; bases outside gene matches: 18. The CDR3 runs to 18 residues. The CDR3 DNA reads TGTGCCAGCAGTTCCCGAACCTCAGGGGGCTTTAGGGGAGAGACCCAGTACTTC. This codes for CASSSRTSGGFRGETQYF.

V and J are TRBV10-2 and TRBJ2-1, with 9 positions matching TRBD2. The CDR3 runs to 15 residues. Germline CDR1 and CDR2: WSHSY and SAAADI. The trim removed 4 bases at V and 2 bases at J, leaving 3 bases unmatched. The CDR3 DNA is TGCGCCAGCAGTGCAGGCGGGGGGGCCTACAATGAGCAGTTCTTC. It translates to CASSAGGGAYNEQFF.

This rearrangement joins TRBV11-2 to TRBJ2-3; unclear D gene. Trimming stripped 1 base from V and 11 bases from J, with 10 bases between. Germline V gene sequence: CDR1 SGHAT, CDR2 FQNNGV. The CDR3 totals 12 residues. In nucleotides, the CDR3 is TGTGCCAGCAGCTTAGCCCTTCAGGTGCAGTATTTT. Translated: CASSLALQVQYF.

The V gene is TRBV11-3, the J gene TRBJ2-1; 7 positions agree with TRBD2. The V gene's germline CDR1 is SGHNT and CDR2 YENEEA. Germline trimming cut 5 bases from V and 8 bases from J; bases unmatched to any gene: 18. This CDR3 contains 17 residues. The CDR3 spells CASSAHPWEGKGDEQFF. For the CDR3, the DNA is TGTGCCAGCAGCGCCCACCCCTGGGAGGGAAAAGGGGATGAGCAGTTCTTC.

The CDR3 DNA follows: TGTGCCAGCAGCTTTCCCGGACTAGCGGACCACACAGATACGCAGTATTTT. Amino acid sequence: CASSFPGLADHTDTQYF. The chain combines TRBV11-2 with TRBJ2-3; TRBD2 matches at 10 bases. CDR1 and CDR2 (germline): SGHAT, FQNNGV. The junction had 8 bases not matched to a gene; V was cut back by 3 bases and J by 2 bases. This CDR3 spans 17 amino acids.

The V call is TRBV27, the J call TRBJ1-1; 10 bases agree with TRBD1. Losses at the gene ends were 3 bases for V and 5 bases for J; bases not matched to a gene: 12. Germline CDR1 and CDR2: MNHEY and SMNVEV (reference sequence). The CDR3 has 17 residues. CDR3 sequence (DNA): TGTGCCAGCAGTTTCCGGTTTGGAGGACAGGGGGTAACTGAAGCTTTCTTT. It yields the protein CASSFRFGGQGVTEAFF.

The chain couples TRBV7-2 to TRBJ1-2; weak D call: TRBD1 (5 bases). Germline-derived CDR1 and CDR2 are SGHTA and FQGNSA. The ends were cut back, 5 bases at V and 5 bases at J, with 6 bases in the middle. This CDR3 region has 11 residues. CDR3 in amino acids: CASSGGYGYTF. The CDR3 region has the DNA TGTGCCAGCAGCGGGGGGTATGGCTACACCTTC.

The chain combines TRBV7-9 with TRBJ2-1, with a possible D match to TRBD2 (5 bases). Germline loops: CDR1 SEHNR, CDR2 FQNEAQ (reference sequence). Between the trimmed V and J ends, which lost 0 bases and 8 bases, there was a span of 8 bases. This CDR3 spans 13 amino acids. The chain's CDR3 is CASSLASGHEQFF. DNA for the CDR3: TGTGCCAGCAGCTTAGCGAGCGGCCATGAGCAGTTCTTC.

V and J are TRBV2 and TRBJ2-5; 8 bases agree with TRBD1. The V segment lost 10 bases and the J segment 5 bases; nucleotides outside the gene matches: 12. Germline V gene data show CDR1 as SNHLY and CDR2 as FYNNEI. The length of the CDR3 is 14 residues. CDR3 nucleotide sequence: TGTGCCACCAAACTAAGCCGACAGGGGGAGACCCAGTACTTC. Amino acids: CATKLSRQGETQYF.

This clone turned up a few times. The chain carries TRBV5-6 and TRBJ1-4; 12 bases align to TRBD1. Per germline, CDR1 SGHDT and CDR2 YYEEEE. The CDR3 runs to 17 residues. Losses at the gene ends were 5 bases for V and 8 bases for J; bases not matched to a gene: 13. This CDR3 is CASSPMGQGAKREKLFF. The CDR3 nucleotides are TGTGCCAGCAGTCCTATGGGACAGGGGGCGAAGAGGGAAAAACTGTTTTTT.